A selection of T cell receptor beta chains follows, all from one sample in a study of beta chain features in type 1 diabetes. Produced via immunoSEQ multiplex PCR; TCRdb's table is partial and in-frame only. Altogether a few hundred thousand clones are present, over 25% being singletons, with the ten largest covering around 0.065%. The source material was naive CD4+ T cells from blood. The source of these receptors is a young man in good health. CDR3s include the opening cysteine and the closing phenylalanine or tryptophan. Each record gives: CDR3 DNA, CDR3 protein, V gene, clone size, J gene, D gene, CDR3 length. A D gene is named only where the DNA matches it firmly. Only part of the rows carry a size: once, few, many, or a class if the clone is expanded.

TGTGCAAGTCGCCCCTTAAGGGCTTTCTTT	CASRPLRAFF	TRBV12-2	NA	TRBJ1-1	NA	10
TGTGCCGCCACAGGGGAAGGCGAGCAGTACTTC	CAATGEGEQYF	TRBV2	NA	TRBJ2-7	TRBD1	11
TGTGCCAGCAGCCCTGACAGGGCAGGAAACACCATATATTTT	CASSPDRAGNTIYF	TRBV6-6	NA	TRBJ1-3	TRBD1	14
TGCAGCGTTGTACTAGCGGGAGCCGCGACAGATACGCAGTATTTT	CSVVLAGAATDTQYF	TRBV29-1	NA	TRBJ2-3	TRBD2	15
TGTGCCAGCAGCTCCCCCAGGGGACAGGGACAAGAGACCCAGTACTTC	CASSSPRGQGQETQYF	TRBV7-2	NA	TRBJ2-5	TRBD1	16
TGCAGTGCTACCCCTAGCGATGAGCAGTTCTTC	CSATPSDEQFF	TRBV20-1	NA	TRBJ2-1	NA	11
TGTGCCTGGAGTGAGGGTATCTCCTACGAGCAGTACTTC	CAWSEGISYEQYF	TRBV30	NA	TRBJ2-7	NA	13
TGTGCCAGCAGTTTCCGCGACAGGGGGAGGCTAGCGGGGAAGTACTTC	CASSFRDRGRLAGKYF	TRBV28	NA	TRBJ2-7	NA	16
TGTGCCAGCAGTTTATACGGGACAGGGGGCCATGGCTACACCTTC	CASSLYGTGGHGYTF	TRBV27	few	TRBJ1-2	TRBD1	15
TGCGCCAGCAGCTTGGAGCAGCAAGAGACCCAGTACTTC	CASSLEQQETQYF	TRBV5-1	NA	TRBJ2-5	NA	13
TGCGCCAGCAGCCAAGAAAAGGGGACCCCTGGCGAAGAGACCCAGTACTTC	CASSQEKGTPGEETQYF	TRBV4-1	NA	TRBJ2-5	NA	17
TGTGCCAGCAGCTCACAGGGATTCTCTGGGGCCAACGTCCTGACTTTC	CASSSQGFSGANVLTF	TRBV7-6	NA	TRBJ2-6	NA	16
TGTGCCAGCAGAACCCAGGGTGCAGCTGAAGCTTTCTTT	CASRTQGAAEAFF	TRBV7-9	NA	TRBJ1-1	NA	13
TGCAGCGTTGGTAACAGGGGCAACGAGCAGTACTTC	CSVGNRGNEQYF	TRBV29-1	NA	TRBJ2-7	TRBD1	12
TGCAGCGTTGGACAGGGGCCTTCCTATGGCTACACCTTC	CSVGQGPSYGYTF	TRBV29-1	NA	TRBJ1-2	TRBD1	13
TGTGCCTGGAGGGACAGGGGCGGGCAGCCCCAGCATTTT	CAWRDRGGQPQHF	TRBV30	NA	TRBJ1-5	TRBD1	13
TGTGCCAGCAGTGAATTGGCTACCATGGGTGGTGAGCAGTTCTTC	CASSELATMGGEQFF	TRBV2	NA	TRBJ2-1	NA	15
TGTGCCAGCAGCTTGGAGTTGAGGGGCACAGATACGCAGTATTTT	CASSLELRGTDTQYF	TRBV5-4	few	TRBJ2-3	NA	15
TGTGCCAGCAGCCCGCTATCTCACTATGGCTACACCTTC	CASSPLSHYGYTF	TRBV9	few	TRBJ1-2	NA	13
TGTGCCAGCAGGCTGACAGGGGGAGATGAAAAACTGTTTTTT	CASRLTGGDEKLFF	TRBV7-9	NA	TRBJ1-4	TRBD1	14
TGTGCCAGCAGCTCCCCCCAGGCCGGTTCCTACGAGCAGTACTTC	CASSSPQAGSYEQYF	TRBV5-4	few	TRBJ2-7	NA	15
TGTGCCTGGAGTGTACGAGGGGGACCCAATCAGCCCCAGCATTTT	CAWSVRGGPNQPQHF	TRBV30	few	TRBJ1-5	NA	15
TGCGCCAGCAGCCAGGGACTAGCGGGATCGGATACGCAGTATTTT	CASSQGLAGSDTQYF	TRBV4-1	NA	TRBJ2-3	TRBD2	15
TGTGCCAGCAGCCTATCGGGGGCGACATACAATGAGCAGTTCTTC	CASSLSGATYNEQFF	TRBV6-5	NA	TRBJ2-1	NA	15
TGTGCCAGCAGCTTGGACTTAGCCTACGAGCAGTACTTC	CASSLDLAYEQYF	TRBV7-2	NA	TRBJ2-7	NA	13
TGCAGCGTTGCACGGACAGGGGTTGGGGAGACCCAGTACTTC	CSVARTGVGETQYF	TRBV29-1	NA	TRBJ2-5	TRBD1	14